This passage covers 30 T cell receptor beta chains from one sample sequenced in a study of blood T cell repertoires in COVID-19. Profiled with immunoSEQ multiplex PCR; TCRdb holds only in-frame clones, not every one. The sample includes some 430,000 clones, around 91% of them seen just once. Sequencing was performed on PBMCs or T cells enriched from blood (not recorded which). The origin of the receptors is a man aged 18 to 29 who had recovered from COVID-19.

The V gene is TRBV5-6, the J gene TRBJ1-5, with unresolved D. The germline V and J ends were trimmed by 1 base and 5 bases, with 10 bases remaining between them. The CDR3 is 14 amino acids. Germline V gives CDR1 SGHDT, CDR2 YYEEEE. The CDR3 coding sequence is TGTGCCAGCAGCTTGCGATACGGGGATCAGCCCCAGCATTTT. This translates into CASSLRYGDQPQHF.

The rearrangement uses TRBV18 and TRBJ2-7; D unresolved. Looked up from germline, CDR1 is KGHSH and CDR2 is LQKENI. The CDR3 contains 15 residues. Trimming shortened V by 3 bases and J by 0 bases, and 12 bases separated the two germline ends. CDR3 in amino acids: CASSPSGALSYEQYF. CDR3 sequence (DNA): TGTGCCAGCTCACCCTCCGGTGCCCTCTCCTACGAGCAGTACTTC. The whole variable domain, remainder taken from reference TRBV18 and TRBJ2-7, is NAGVMQNPRHLVRRRGQEARLRCSPMKGHSHVYWYRQLPEEGLKFMVYLQKENIIDESGMPKERFSAEFPKEGPSILRIQQVVRGDSAAYFCASSPSGALSYEQYFGPGTRLTVT.

V gene TRBV5-5 combines with J gene TRBJ2-1; 9 nucleotides line up with TRBD2. The CDR3 spans 15 residues. Trimming removed 1 base from V and 4 bases from J; junction bases left unmatched: 3. Germline V gives CDR1 SGHKS, CDR2 YYEKEE (reference sequence). The CDR3 loop is CASSLRLAEYNEQFF. The CDR3 nucleotides read TGTGCCAGCAGCTTGCGACTAGCGGAGTACAATGAGCAGTTCTTC.

This sequence joins TRBV11-2 and TRBJ1-4; D not resolved. Germline CDR1 SGHAT, CDR2 FQNNGV. The CDR3 is made up of 19 amino acids. V was shortened by 4 bases and J by 0 bases, with 21 bases between the two germline ends. CDR3 in amino acids: CASSSSVSLLRPTNEKLFF. For the CDR3, the DNA is TGTGCCAGCAGCTCCTCTGTGTCCCTCTTGCGGCCAACTAATGAAAAACTGTTTTTT.

The J gene is TRBJ1-1, the V gene TRBV27; no clear D. CDR3 length equals 13 residues. V was pared by 3 bases and J by 8 bases, with 13 bases between. The germline V gene has CDR1 MNHEY and CDR2 SMNVEV (reference sequence). CDR3 bases: TGTGCCAGCAGTTTCCAGGTCAAGGCGGAAGCTTTCTTT. Amino acid sequence: CASSFQVKAEAFF.

CDR3 loop: CASSPKTTSGHYEQYF. For the CDR3, the DNA is TGTGCCAGCTCACCGAAGACGACTAGCGGCCACTACGAGCAGTACTTC. The rearrangement links TRBV18 to TRBJ2-7; TRBD2 agrees at 9 bases. In germline, CDR1 is KGHSH, CDR2 LQKENI. J gave up 3 bases and V 3 bases, and 9 bases lay outside the gene matches. This CDR3 is built from 16 residues. Together with reference TRBV18 and TRBJ2-7, the CDR3 gives the full variable domain: NAGVMQNPRHLVRRRGQEARLRCSPMKGHSHVYWYRQLPEEGLKFMVYLQKENIIDESGMPKERFSAEFPKEGPSILRIQQVVRGDSAAYFCASSPKTTSGHYEQYFGPGTRLTVT.

This clone was picked up one time. The chain recombines TRBV2 with TRBJ1-2; 7 bases match TRBD1. The length of the CDR3 is 13 residues. The germline gives CDR1 SNHLY, CDR2 FYNNEI. The trim removed 8 bases at V and 8 bases at J, leaving 11 bases unmatched. The CDR3 coding sequence is TGTGCCAGCGTTGGCAGGGGGGTGTCCGGCTACACCTTC. This encodes CASVGRGVSGYTF. The complete variable domain, with remaining parts taken from reference TRBV2 and TRBJ1-2, reads EPEVTQTPSHQVTQMGQEVILRCVPISNHLYFYWYRQILGQKVEFLVSFYNNEISEKSEIFDDQFSVERPDGSNFTLKIRSTKLEDSAMYFCASVGRGVSGYTFGSGTRLTVV.

The rearrangement uses TRBV2 and TRBJ2-7; D may be TRBD2 (6 bases). The CDR3 consists of 13 residues. Germline CDR1 and CDR2: SNHLY and FYNNEI. Between the trimmed V and J ends, which lost 2 bases and 7 bases, there was a span of 12 bases. CDR3 nucleotides: TGTGCCAGCAGTGAACGGGAGTCAGGAGAGCAGTACTTC. This gives the protein CASSERESGEQYF.

V is TRBV7-2 and J is TRBJ1-1; 10 nucleotides agree with TRBD1. Losses at the gene ends were 5 bases for V and 10 bases for J; bases not matched to a gene: 10. Germline assignment: CDR1 SGHTA and CDR2 FQGNSA. The CDR3 has 14 residues. The CDR3 DNA reads as TGTGCCAGCAGCCACCGACAGGGGGCTGGCTTAGCTTTCTTT. Its protein product is CASSHRQGAGLAFF.

The J gene is TRBJ2-6, the V gene TRBV28; the match to TRBD1 covers 11 bases. The CDR3 consists of 15 residues. Germline CDR1 MDHEN, CDR2 SYDVKM. V lost 6 bases, J lost 2 bases, and 0 bases stayed unmatched. CDR3 DNA: TGTGCCAGCAGGGGACAGGGGGCTGGGGCCAACGTCCTGACTTTC. It specifies CASRGQGAGANVLTF. Drawing the rest from reference TRBV28 and TRBJ2-6, the complete variable domain is DVKVTQSSRYLVKRTGEKVFLECVQDMDHENMFWYRQDPGLGLRLIYFSYDVKMKEKGDIPEGYSVSREKKERFSLILESASTNQTSMYLCASRGQGAGANVLTFGAGSRLTVL.

This clone was seen more than once but under ten times. The chain combines TRBV9 with TRBJ2-1; D gene ambiguous. The V gene lost 5 bases and the J gene lost 0 bases, with 15 bases spanning the gap. The CDR3 contains 16 residues. CDR1 SGDLS and CDR2 YYNGEE come from the germline V gene. CDR3 in amino acids: CASRPKRTTSYNEQFF. CDR3 bases: TGTGCCAGCAGACCCAAGCGAACTACCTCCTACAATGAGCAGTTCTTC.

This rearrangement joins TRBV5-4 to TRBJ2-7, with 9 positions matching TRBD1. The CDR3 is 14 residues long. The germline V gene encodes CDR1 SGHNT and CDR2 YYREEE (reference sequence). Trimming took 2 bases from V and 6 from J; bases not matched to a gene: 6. This CDR3 is CASSLQGAPGEQYF. The DNA of the CDR3 is TGTGCCAGCAGCTTACAGGGGGCACCTGGCGAGCAGTACTTC.

This chain uses TRBV19 with TRBJ1-6, with D perhaps matching TRBD1 (6 bases). Germline V gene data show CDR1 as LNHDA and CDR2 as SQIVND (reference sequence). Trimming removed 6 bases at V and 7 bases at J, with 13 bases between. The length of the CDR3 is 14 residues. The CDR3 protein is CASSLDSLNSPLHF. The CDR3 DNA sequence: TGTGCCAGTAGCCTGGACAGTCTCAATTCACCCCTCCACTTT.

The rearrangement uses TRBV5-4 and TRBJ1-6; 9 nucleotides line up with TRBD1. The length of the CDR3 is 15 residues. The ends lost 4 bases at V and 7 bases at J; junction bases unmatched: 6. The germline gives CDR1 SGHNT, CDR2 YYREEE (reference sequence). The CDR3 here is CASSHTGGVNSPLHF. The CDR3 DNA reads as TGTGCCAGCAGCCATACAGGGGGCGTAAATTCACCCCTCCACTTT. Based on the CDR3 plus reference TRBV5-4 and TRBJ1-6, the full variable domain is ETGVTQSPTHLIKTRGQQVTLRCSSQSGHNTVSWYQQALGQGPQFIFQYYREEENGRGNFPPRFSGLQFPNYSSELNVNALELDDSALYLCASSHTGGVNSPLHFGNGTRLTVT.

The chain is built from TRBV25-1 and TRBJ1-2, with 7 positions matching TRBD1. The V gene's germline CDR1 is MGHDK and CDR2 SYGVNS. The CDR3 extends over 15 amino acids. Germline trimming cut 6 bases from V and 4 bases from J; bases unmatched to any gene: 11. The CDR3 is CASSSDSGTVYGYTF. DNA of the CDR3: TGTGCCAGCAGCTCGGACTCCGGGACAGTCTATGGCTACACCTTC.

This clone was seen a single time. This chain joins TRBV6-5 and TRBJ1-2; 8 nucleotides agree with TRBD1. With V trimmed by 6 bases and J by 5 bases, 5 bases remained unmatched. Germline CDR1 and CDR2: MNHEY and SVGAGI. The CDR3 is made up of 13 amino acids. The CDR3, as DNA: TGTGCCAGCAGACCCGGACAGGGATATGGCTACACCTTC. This encodes CASRPGQGYGYTF.

The rearrangement uses TRBV4-2 and TRBJ1-4; 10 bases agree with TRBD1. Losses at the gene ends were 0 bases for V and 7 bases for J; bases not matched to a gene: 5. There are 16 residues in the CDR3. Germline assignment: CDR1 LGHNA and CDR2 YNFKEQ. The CDR3 nucleotides read TGTGCCAGCAGCCAAGAGTCGACAGGGGGCAGTGAAAAACTGTTTTTT. Encoded protein: CASSQESTGGSEKLFF.

V gene TRBV5-6 combines with J gene TRBJ1-5; no firm D call. The germline CDR1 and CDR2 sequences are SGHDT and YYEEEE. The CDR3 is 14 amino acids. Trimming pared 0 bases from V and 3 bases from J, leaving 7 bases between. CDR3 amino acids: CASSLAGPNQPQHF. CDR3 nucleotides: TGTGCCAGCAGCTTGGCAGGCCCCAATCAGCCCCAGCATTTT.

The CDR3, as DNA: TGTGCCAGCAGGATGACTAGCGGGAACACCGGGGAGCTGTTTTTT. It encodes CASRMTSGNTGELFF. The chain recombines TRBV2 with TRBJ2-2, with TRBD2 identical over 9 bases. CDR3 length: 15 residues. Germline V CDR1 and CDR2: SNHLY, FYNNEI. Losses at the gene ends were 6 bases for V and 1 base for J; bases not matched to a gene: 3.

Comment on this clone: The same CDR3 can be traced to other DNA sequences in this sample. The rearrangement uses TRBV12-3 or TRBV12-4 and TRBJ1-1; 8 bases align to TRBD1. J was trimmed by 3 bases and V by 7 bases; bases with no gene match: 4. The CDR3 runs to 13 residues. The CDR3 here is CASTLTGDTEAFF. The CDR3 region has the DNA TGTGCCAGCACTTTGACAGGGGACACTGAAGCTTTCTTT.

The chain employs TRBV28 and TRBJ1-3, with D possibly being TRBD1 (5 bases). V dropped 6 bases and J dropped 3 bases, with 18 bases sitting between them. The CDR3 is 16 residues long. Germline V gene lookup returns CDR1 MDHEN and CDR2 SYDVKM. The CDR3 bases are TGTGCCAGCAGCCCCGGGACTGGAAGTGGTGGAAACACCATATATTTT. Residues: CASSPGTGSGGNTIYF.

This clone was detected only once. CDR3 region: CSASAGDSNQPQHF. For the CDR3, the DNA is TGCAGTGCTAGTGCGGGGGATAGCAATCAGCCCCAGCATTTT. The chain is built from TRBV20-1 and TRBJ1-5; TRBD1 might be the D (5 bases). Deletions cut 3 bases from V and 0 bases from J, with 9 bases between. Per the germline V gene, CDR1 is DFQATT and CDR2 is SNEGSKA (reference sequence). The CDR3 is 14 amino acids.

Remarks on this clone: The same CDR3 can be traced to other DNA sequences in this sample. The V and J genes are TRBV20-1 and TRBJ2-3; TRBD2 aligns across 9 bases. Trimming removed 3 bases from V and 6 bases from J; junction bases left unmatched: 10. The germline gives CDR1 DFQATT, CDR2 SNEGSKA (reference sequence). The CDR3 contains 15 residues. Here the CDR3 reads CSASRLAGGADTQYF. In DNA, the CDR3 is TGCAGTGCTAGTCGGTTGGCGGGAGGGGCGGATACGCAGTATTTT.

The V call is TRBV7-8, the J call TRBJ2-5; TRBD2 aligns across 7 bases. This CDR3 region has 14 residues. CDR1 and CDR2 (germline): SGHVS, FQNEAQ. Trimming cost V 5 bases and J 1 base; bases outside gene matches: 4. The CDR3 DNA sequence: TGTGCCAGCAGCACCACTAGCGCCCAAGAGACCCAGTACTTC. Its translation is CASSTTSAQETQYF.

The chain joins TRBV5-6 to TRBJ1-2, with 8 bases identical to TRBD1. Germline-derived CDR1 and CDR2 are SGHDT and YYEEEE. V dropped 4 bases and J dropped 4; count of bases not matched to a gene: 6. The CDR3 has 14 residues. The CDR3 sequence is CASSKAGQGYGYTF. The CDR3 nucleotides read TGTGCCAGCAGCAAAGCAGGACAGGGCTATGGCTACACCTTC.

The rearrangement links TRBV6-1 to TRBJ2-7, with TRBD1 matching over 7 bases. Germline V gene data show CDR1 as MNHNS and CDR2 as SASEGT. This CDR3 is built from 13 residues. V lost 2 bases to trimming and J lost 12 bases; unmatched junction nucleotides: 10. The CDR3 nucleotides read TGTGCCAGCAGTGAATTTCAGGGGGATGAAGTGTACTTC. Its protein product is CASSEFQGDEVYF.

This clone was seen a single time. V and J are TRBV25-1 and TRBJ1-6; the match to TRBD1 covers 12 bases. The CDR3 spans 18 residues. Germline CDR1 MGHDK, CDR2 SYGVNS. V was clipped by 4 bases and J by 1 base; unmatched bases: 5. The CDR3 DNA sequence: TGTGCCAGCAGTGGGGGACAGGGGGCCCCGTCCTATAATTCACCCCTCCACTTT. Translation: CASSGGQGAPSYNSPLHF.

CDR3: CASSQEAARSAFF. In DNA form, the CDR3 reads TGTGCCAGCAGCCAAGAGGCGGCTAGGTCAGCTTTCTTT. V gene TRBV3-1 (or the pseudogene TRBV3-2) combines with J gene TRBJ1-1, with D uncertain. Germline V lookup: CDR1 LGHDT, CDR2 YNNKEL (reference sequence). V was shortened by 0 bases and J by 10 bases, with 12 bases between the two germline ends. The CDR3 runs to 13 residues.

Remarks on this clone: Sequence at one end of the junction differs from germline and may be a read error. The chain carries TRBV14 and TRBJ1-1; no reliable D call. This CDR3 comprises 12 residues. Germline CDR1 and CDR2: SGHDN and FVKESK. The DNA for the CDR3 is TGTGCCAGCAGCCAAGGCTTCGACGGGGAGATCTTT. Its protein product is CASSQGFDGEIF. Looking up the rest from reference TRBV14 and TRBJ1-1 gives the full variable domain: EAGVTQFPSHSVIEKGQTVTLRCDPISGHDNLYWYRRVMGKEIKFLLHFVKESKQDESGMPNNRFLAERTGGTYSTLKVQPAELEDSGVYFCASSQGFDGEIFGQGTRLTVV.

This clone was detected a few times. This sequence joins TRBV30 and TRBJ1-1; D is ambiguous. Germline loops: CDR1 GTSNPN, CDR2 SVGIG (reference sequence). The CDR3 runs to 12 residues. Trimming removed 4 bases at V and 5 bases at J, with 11 bases between. CDR3 residues: CAWIGDKTEAFF. Written as DNA, the CDR3 is TGTGCCTGGATCGGGGATAAAACTGAAGCTTTCTTT. The complete variable domain, with remaining parts taken from reference TRBV30 and TRBJ1-1, reads SQTIHQWPATLVQPVGSPLSLECTVEGTSNPNLYWYRQAAGRGLQLLFYSVGIGQISSEVPQNLSASRPQDRQFILSSKKLLLSDSGFYLCAWIGDKTEAFFGQGTRLTVV.